One sample yielded the 7 T cell receptor beta chains listed below, sequenced in a study of cytomegalovirus exposure and HLA in healthy donors. 13 Jbeta primers and 60 Vbeta primers were used for the PCR. Only in-frame clones appear in the TCRdb table, and some are missing; sequencing was by immunoSEQ multiplex PCR. The table lists around 160,000 clones, roughly 80% of them singletons. The source material was PBMCs. All receptors derive from a man in his forties or fifties in good health and CMV-seropositive.

The chain employs TRBV5-5 and TRBJ2-5; TRBD1 agrees at 7 bases. Germline V gene sequence: CDR1 SGHKS, CDR2 YYEKEE (reference sequence). The CDR3 loop spans 14 amino acids. The junction had 4 bases not matched to a gene; V was cut back by 4 bases and J by 1 base. CDR3 amino acids: CASSARDSQETQYF. The CDR3 DNA is TGTGCCAGCAGCGCCCGGGACAGCCAAGAGACCCAGTACTTC. Using reference TRBV5-5 and TRBJ2-5 for the parts outside the CDR3, the full variable domain is DAGVTQSPTHLIKTRGQQVTLRCSPISGHKSVSWYQQVLGQGPQFIFQYYEKEERGRGNFPDRFSARQFPNYSSELNVNALLLGDSALYLCASSARDSQETQYFGPGTRLLVL.

The CDR3: CASSRDRSMNTEAFF. In nucleotides, the CDR3 is TGTGCCAGCAGCAGGGACAGGTCTATGAACACTGAAGCTTTCTTT. The genes are TRBV7-2 and TRBJ1-1, with 8 bases that match TRBD1. The length of the CDR3 is 15 residues. V lost 5 bases and J lost 0; bases outside the gene matches: 5. Germline V gene data show CDR1 as SGHTA and CDR2 as FQGNSA.

The chain combines TRBV5-4 with TRBJ1-6; 7 bases agree with TRBD1. V dropped 4 bases and J dropped 10; count of bases not matched to a gene: 8. CDR1 is SGHNT and CDR2 is YYREEE in the germline V gene (reference sequence). The CDR3 runs 14 residues. The CDR3 bases are TGTGCCAGCAGCCCGGGACAGAAGAAATCACCCCTCCACTTT. Translating it yields CASSPGQKKSPLHF.

CDR3 loop: CASGLSPFEGRYYEQYF. The DNA for the CDR3 is TGTGCTAGTGGTTTATCCCCCTTCGAGGGCCGCTACTACGAGCAGTACTTC. This chain uses TRBV12-5 with TRBJ2-7, with a possible D match to TRBD2 (5 bases). Per the germline V gene, CDR1 is LGHNT and CDR2 is FRNRAP. Trimming took off 3 bases at V and 3 bases at J, with 21 bases between the two ends. CDR3 length: 17 amino acids.

The rearrangement uses TRBV5-1 and TRBJ2-1; 10 positions agree with TRBD2. The CDR3 extends over 16 amino acids. Germline lookup yields CDR1 SGHRS and CDR2 YFSETQ. V gave up 3 bases and J gave up 8 bases; unmatched junction bases: 11. The CDR3, as DNA: TGCGCCAGCAGCTCTTGGGCTAGCGGGAGTGGCGATGAGCAGTTCTTC. Protein: CASSSWASGSGDEQFF.

Notes on this clone: Different DNA sequences within this sample yield the same CDR3. V gene TRBV2 combines with J gene TRBJ1-1, with 10 bases fitting TRBD1. This CDR3 spans 14 amino acids. Germline lookup yields CDR1 SNHLY and CDR2 FYNNEI. V dropped 3 bases and J dropped 6; count of bases not matched to a gene: 4. The CDR3 region has the DNA TGTGCCAGCAGTGACTGGACAGGGGGGGCTGAAGCTTTCTTT. Translated, it gives CASSDWTGGAEAFF.

The genes are TRBV18 and TRBJ2-1, with 7 bases aligning to TRBD1. With 3 bases clipped from V and 5 bases from J, the junction kept 4 bases outside the gene matches. CDR3 size: 14 residues. The germline V gene has CDR1 KGHSH and CDR2 LQKENI. CDR3 coding DNA: TGTGCCAGCTCACCGACAACAGGGGACAATGAGCAGTTCTTC. Protein: CASSPTTGDNEQFF.